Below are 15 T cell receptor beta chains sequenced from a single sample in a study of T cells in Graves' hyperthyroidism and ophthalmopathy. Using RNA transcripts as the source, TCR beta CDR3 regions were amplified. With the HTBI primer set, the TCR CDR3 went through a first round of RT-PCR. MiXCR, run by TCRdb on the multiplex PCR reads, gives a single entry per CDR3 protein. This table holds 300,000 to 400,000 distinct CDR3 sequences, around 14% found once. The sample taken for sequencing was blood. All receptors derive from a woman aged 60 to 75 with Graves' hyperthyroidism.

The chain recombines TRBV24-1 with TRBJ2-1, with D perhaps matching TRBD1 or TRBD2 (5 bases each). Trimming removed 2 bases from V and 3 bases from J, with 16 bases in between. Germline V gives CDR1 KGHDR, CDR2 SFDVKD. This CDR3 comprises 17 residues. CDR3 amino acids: CATSDSGTEYLYNEQFF. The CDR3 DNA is TGTGCCACCAGTGATTCCGGGACGGAGTACCTCTACAATGAGCAGTTCTTC.

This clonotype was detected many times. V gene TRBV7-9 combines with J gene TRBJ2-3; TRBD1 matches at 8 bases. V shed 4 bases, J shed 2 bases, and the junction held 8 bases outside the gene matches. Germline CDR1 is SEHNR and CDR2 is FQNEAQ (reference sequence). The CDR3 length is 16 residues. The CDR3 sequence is CASSSSGTGYTDTQYF. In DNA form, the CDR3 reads TGTGCCAGCAGCTCATCCGGGACAGGATACACAGATACGCAGTATTTT.

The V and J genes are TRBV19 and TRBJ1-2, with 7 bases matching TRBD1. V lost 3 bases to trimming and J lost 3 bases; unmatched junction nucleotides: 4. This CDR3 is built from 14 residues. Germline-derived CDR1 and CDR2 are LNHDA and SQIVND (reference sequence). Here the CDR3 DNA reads TGTGCCAGTAGTATGAGCAGGGGGGACTATGGCTACACCTTC. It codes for CASSMSRGDYGYTF. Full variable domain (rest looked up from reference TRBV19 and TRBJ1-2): DGGITQSPKYLFRKEGQNVTLSCEQNLNHDAMYWYRQDPGQGLRLIYYSQIVNDFQKGDIAEGYSVSREKKESFPLTVTSAQKNPTAFYLCASSMSRGDYGYTFGSGTRLTVV.

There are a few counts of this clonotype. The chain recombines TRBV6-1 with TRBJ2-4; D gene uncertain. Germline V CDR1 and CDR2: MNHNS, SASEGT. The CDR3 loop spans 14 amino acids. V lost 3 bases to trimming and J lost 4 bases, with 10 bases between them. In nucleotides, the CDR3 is TGTGCCAGCAGTGACTTGGTAATTAAAAACATTCAGTACTTC. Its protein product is CASSDLVIKNIQYF.

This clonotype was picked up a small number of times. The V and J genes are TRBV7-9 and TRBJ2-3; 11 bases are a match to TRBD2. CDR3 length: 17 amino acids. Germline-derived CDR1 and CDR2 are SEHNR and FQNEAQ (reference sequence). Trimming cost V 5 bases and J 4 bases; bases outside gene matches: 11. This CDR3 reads CASSLTSGSTGADTQYF. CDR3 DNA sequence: TGTGCCAGCAGCCTAACTAGCGGGAGCACTGGTGCAGATACGCAGTATTTT.

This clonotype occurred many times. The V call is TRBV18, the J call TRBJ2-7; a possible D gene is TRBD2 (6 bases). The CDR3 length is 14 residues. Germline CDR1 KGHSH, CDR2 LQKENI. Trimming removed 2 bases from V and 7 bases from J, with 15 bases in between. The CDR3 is CASSPNGGMGEQYF. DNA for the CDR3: TGTGCCAGCTCACCAAACGGCGGGATGGGGGAGCAGTACTTC.

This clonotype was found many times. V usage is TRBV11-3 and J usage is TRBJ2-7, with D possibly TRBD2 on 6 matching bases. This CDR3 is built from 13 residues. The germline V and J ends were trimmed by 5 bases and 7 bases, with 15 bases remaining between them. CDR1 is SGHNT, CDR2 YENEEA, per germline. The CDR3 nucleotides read TGTGCCAGCAGCCGGCGGAGGGCGTGGGAGCAGTACTTC. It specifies CASSRRRAWEQYF. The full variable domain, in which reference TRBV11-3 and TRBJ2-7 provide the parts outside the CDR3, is EAGVVQSPRYKIIEKKQPVAFWCNPISGHNTLYWYLQNLGQGPELLIRYENEEAVDDSQLPKDRFSAERLKGVDSTLKIQPAELGDSAVYLCASSRRRAWEQYFGPGTRLTVT.

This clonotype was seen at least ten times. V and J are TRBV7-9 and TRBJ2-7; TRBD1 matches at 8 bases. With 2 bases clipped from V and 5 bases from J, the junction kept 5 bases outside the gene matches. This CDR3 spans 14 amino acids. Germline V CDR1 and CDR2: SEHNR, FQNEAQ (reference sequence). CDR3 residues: CASSLSQGADEQYF. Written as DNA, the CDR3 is TGTGCCAGCAGCTTAAGTCAGGGGGCCGACGAGCAGTACTTC.

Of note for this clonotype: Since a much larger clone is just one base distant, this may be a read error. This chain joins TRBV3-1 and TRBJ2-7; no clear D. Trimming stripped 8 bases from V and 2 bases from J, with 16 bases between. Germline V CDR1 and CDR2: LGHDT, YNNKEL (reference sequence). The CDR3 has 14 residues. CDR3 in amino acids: CASGDLDTTYEQYF. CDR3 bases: TGTGCCAGCGGTGATTTAGACACCACCTACGAGCAGTACTTC.

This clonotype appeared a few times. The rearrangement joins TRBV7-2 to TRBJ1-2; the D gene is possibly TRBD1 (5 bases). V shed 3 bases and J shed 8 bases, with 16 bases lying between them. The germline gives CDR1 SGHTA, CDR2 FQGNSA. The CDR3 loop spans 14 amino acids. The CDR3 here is CASSFHRDPLGYTF. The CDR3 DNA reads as TGTGCCAGCAGCTTCCACCGGGACCCCCTGGGCTACACCTTC. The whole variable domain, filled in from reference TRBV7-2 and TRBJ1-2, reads GAGVSQSPSNKVTEKGKDVELRCDPISGHTALYWYRQSLGQGLEFLIYFQGNSAPDKSGLPSDRFSAERTGGSVSTLTIQRTQQEDSAVYLCASSFHRDPLGYTFGSGTRLTVV.

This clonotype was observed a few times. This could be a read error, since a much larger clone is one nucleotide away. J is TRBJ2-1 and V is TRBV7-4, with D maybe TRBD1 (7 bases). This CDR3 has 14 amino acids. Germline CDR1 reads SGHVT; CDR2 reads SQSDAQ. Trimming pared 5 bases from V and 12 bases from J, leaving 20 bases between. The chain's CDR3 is CASSVGQGGNWQFF. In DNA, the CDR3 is TGTGCCAGCAGCGTAGGGCAGGGGGGAAACTGGCAGTTCTTC.

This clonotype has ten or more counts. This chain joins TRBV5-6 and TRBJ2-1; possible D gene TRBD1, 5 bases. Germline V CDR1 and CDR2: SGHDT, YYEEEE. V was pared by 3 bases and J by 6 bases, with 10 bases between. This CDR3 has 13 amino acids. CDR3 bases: TGTGCCAGCAGCTCAGACAGAACCAATGAGCAGTTCTTC. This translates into CASSSDRTNEQFF.

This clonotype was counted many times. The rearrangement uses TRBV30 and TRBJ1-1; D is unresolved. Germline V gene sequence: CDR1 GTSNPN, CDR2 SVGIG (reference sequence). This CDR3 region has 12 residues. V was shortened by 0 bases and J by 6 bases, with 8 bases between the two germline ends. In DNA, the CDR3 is TGTGCCTGGAGTGTTCCCCTTCCTGAAGCTTTCTTT. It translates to CAWSVPLPEAFF. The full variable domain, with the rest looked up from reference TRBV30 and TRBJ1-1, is SQTIHQWPATLVQPVGSPLSLECTVEGTSNPNLYWYRQAAGRGLQLLFYSVGIGQISSEVPQNLSASRPQDRQFILSSKKLLLSDSGFYLCAWSVPLPEAFFGQGTRLTVV.

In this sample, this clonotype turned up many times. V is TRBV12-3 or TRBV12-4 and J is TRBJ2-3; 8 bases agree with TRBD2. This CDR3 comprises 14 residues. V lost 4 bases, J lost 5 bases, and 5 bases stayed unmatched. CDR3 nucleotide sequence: TGTGCCAGCAGTTCAGCGGGAGCGGTAGATACGCAGTATTTT. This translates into CASSSAGAVDTQYF.

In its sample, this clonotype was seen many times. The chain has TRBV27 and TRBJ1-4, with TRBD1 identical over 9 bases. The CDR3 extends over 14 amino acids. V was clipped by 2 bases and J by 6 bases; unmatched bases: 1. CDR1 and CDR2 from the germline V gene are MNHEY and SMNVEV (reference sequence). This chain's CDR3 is CASSLGQGHEKLFF. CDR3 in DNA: TGTGCCAGCAGTTTAGGACAGGGGCATGAAAAACTGTTTTTT.